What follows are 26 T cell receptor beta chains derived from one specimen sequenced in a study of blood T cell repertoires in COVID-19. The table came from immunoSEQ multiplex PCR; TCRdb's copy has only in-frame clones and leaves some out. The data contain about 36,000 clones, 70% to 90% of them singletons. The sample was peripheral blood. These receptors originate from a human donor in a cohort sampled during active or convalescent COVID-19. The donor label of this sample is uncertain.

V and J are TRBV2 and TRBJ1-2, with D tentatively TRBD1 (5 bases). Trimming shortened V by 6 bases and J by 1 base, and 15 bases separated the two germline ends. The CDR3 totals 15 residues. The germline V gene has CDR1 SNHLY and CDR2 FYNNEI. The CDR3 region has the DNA TGTGCCAGCAGAAGTACCGACAGTATTAACTATGGCTACACCTTC. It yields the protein CASRSTDSINYGYTF.

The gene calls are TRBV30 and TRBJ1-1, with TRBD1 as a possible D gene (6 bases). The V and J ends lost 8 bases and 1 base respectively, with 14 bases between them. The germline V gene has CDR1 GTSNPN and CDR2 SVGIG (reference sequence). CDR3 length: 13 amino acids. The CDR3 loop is CARSGGTNTEAFF. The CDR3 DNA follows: TGTGCCAGAAGCGGGGGCACGAACACTGAAGCTTTCTTT. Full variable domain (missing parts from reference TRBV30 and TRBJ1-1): SQTIHQWPATLVQPVGSPLSLECTVEGTSNPNLYWYRQAAGRGLQLLFYSVGIGQISSEVPQNLSASRPQDRQFILSSKKLLLSDSGFYLCARSGGTNTEAFFGQGTRLTVV.

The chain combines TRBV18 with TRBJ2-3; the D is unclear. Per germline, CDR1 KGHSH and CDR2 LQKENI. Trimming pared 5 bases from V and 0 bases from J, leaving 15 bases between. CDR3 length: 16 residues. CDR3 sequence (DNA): TGTGCCAGCTCATACCGTCGAGATTTTAGCACAGATACGCAGTATTTT. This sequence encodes CASSYRRDFSTDTQYF. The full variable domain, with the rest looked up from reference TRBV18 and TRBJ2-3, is NAGVMQNPRHLVRRRGQEARLRCSPMKGHSHVYWYRQLPEEGLKFMVYLQKENIIDESGMPKERFSAEFPKEGPSILRIQQVVRGDSAAYFCASSYRRDFSTDTQYFGPGTRLTVL.

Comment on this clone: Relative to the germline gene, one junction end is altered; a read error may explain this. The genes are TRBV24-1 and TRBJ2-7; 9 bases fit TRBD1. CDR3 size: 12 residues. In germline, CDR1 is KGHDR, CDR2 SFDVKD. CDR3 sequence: CATNDPGTGTFF. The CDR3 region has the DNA TGTGCCACCAATGACCCAGGGACAGGGACCTTTTTC.

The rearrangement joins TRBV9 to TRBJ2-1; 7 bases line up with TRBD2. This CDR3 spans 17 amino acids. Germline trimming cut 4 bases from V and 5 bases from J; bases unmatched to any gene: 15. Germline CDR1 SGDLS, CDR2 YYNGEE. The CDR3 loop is CASSPLGASGLNNEQFF. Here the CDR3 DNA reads TGTGCCAGCAGCCCACTAGGGGCTAGCGGACTTAACAATGAGCAGTTCTTC.

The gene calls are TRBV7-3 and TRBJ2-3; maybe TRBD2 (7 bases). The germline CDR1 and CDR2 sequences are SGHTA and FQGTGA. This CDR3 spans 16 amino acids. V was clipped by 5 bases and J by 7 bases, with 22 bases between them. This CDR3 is CASSPEGGGSTYTQYF. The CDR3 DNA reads TGTGCCAGCAGCCCGGAGGGGGGAGGGTCCACCTATACGCAGTATTTT.

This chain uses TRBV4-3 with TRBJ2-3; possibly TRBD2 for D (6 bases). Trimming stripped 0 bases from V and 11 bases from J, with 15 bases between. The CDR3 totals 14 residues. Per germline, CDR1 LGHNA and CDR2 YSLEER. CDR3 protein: CASSQDSGGRGQYF. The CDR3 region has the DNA TGCGCCAGCAGCCAAGATAGCGGAGGTAGGGGGCAGTATTTT.

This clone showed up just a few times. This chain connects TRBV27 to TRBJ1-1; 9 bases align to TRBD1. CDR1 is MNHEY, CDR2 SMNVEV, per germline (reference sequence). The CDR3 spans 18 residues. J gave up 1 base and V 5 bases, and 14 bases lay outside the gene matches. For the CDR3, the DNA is TGTGCCAGCAGTCTAAAAGGAACCGGACAGGGGAAGAACACTGAAGCTTTCTTT. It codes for CASSLKGTGQGKNTEAFF.

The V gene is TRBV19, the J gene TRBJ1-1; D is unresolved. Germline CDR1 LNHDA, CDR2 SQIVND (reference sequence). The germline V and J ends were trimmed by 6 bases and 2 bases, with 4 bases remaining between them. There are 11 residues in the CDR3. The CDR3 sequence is CASSPNTEAFF. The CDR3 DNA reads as TGTGCCAGTAGCCCAAACACTGAAGCTTTCTTT.

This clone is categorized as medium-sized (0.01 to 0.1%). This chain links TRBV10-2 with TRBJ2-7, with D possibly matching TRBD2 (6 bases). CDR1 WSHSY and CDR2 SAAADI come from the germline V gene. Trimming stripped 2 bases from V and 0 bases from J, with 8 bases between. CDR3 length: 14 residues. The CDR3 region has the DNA TGCGCCAGCAGTGAGGGGCGGGACTCCTACGAGCAGTACTTC. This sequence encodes CASSEGRDSYEQYF.

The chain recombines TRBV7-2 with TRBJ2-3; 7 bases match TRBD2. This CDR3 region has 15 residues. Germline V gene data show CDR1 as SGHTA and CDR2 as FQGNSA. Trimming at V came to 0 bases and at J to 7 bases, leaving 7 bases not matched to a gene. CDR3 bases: TGTGCCAGCAGCTTAGCGGGAGGGCCCCAATATACGCAGTATTTT. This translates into CASSLAGGPQYTQYF.

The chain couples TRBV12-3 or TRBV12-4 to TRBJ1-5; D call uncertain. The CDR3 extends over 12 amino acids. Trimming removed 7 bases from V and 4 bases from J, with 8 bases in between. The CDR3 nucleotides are TGTGCCAGCACCCGACTGAATCAGCCCCAGCATTTT. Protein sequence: CASTRLNQPQHF.

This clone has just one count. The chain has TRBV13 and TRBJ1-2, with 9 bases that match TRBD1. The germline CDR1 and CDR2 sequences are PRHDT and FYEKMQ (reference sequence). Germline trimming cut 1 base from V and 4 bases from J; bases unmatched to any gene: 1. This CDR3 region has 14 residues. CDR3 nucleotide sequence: TGTGCCAGCAGCTTAGTACAGGGGGCCTATGGCTACACCTTC. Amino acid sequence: CASSLVQGAYGYTF.

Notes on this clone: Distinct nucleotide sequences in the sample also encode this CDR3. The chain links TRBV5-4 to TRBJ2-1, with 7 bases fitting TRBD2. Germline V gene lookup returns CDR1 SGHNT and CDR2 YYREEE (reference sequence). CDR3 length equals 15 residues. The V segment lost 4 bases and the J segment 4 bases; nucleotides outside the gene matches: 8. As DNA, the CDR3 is TGTGCCAGCAGCCTGGGGCTAGCGGCTTACAATGAGCAGTTCTTC. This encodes CASSLGLAAYNEQFF.

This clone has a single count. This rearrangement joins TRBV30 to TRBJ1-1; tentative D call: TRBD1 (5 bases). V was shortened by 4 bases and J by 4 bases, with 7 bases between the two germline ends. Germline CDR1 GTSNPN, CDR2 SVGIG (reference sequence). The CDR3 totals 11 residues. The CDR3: CAWTGFTEAFF. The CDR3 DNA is TGTGCCTGGACAGGGTTCACTGAAGCTTTCTTT.

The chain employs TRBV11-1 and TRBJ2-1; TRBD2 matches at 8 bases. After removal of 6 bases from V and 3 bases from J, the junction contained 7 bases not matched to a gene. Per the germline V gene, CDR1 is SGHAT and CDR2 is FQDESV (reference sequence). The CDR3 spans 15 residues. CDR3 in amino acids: CASRTGTRLYNEQFF. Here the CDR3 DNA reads TGTGCCAGCAGAACCGGGACTAGACTCTACAATGAGCAGTTCTTC.

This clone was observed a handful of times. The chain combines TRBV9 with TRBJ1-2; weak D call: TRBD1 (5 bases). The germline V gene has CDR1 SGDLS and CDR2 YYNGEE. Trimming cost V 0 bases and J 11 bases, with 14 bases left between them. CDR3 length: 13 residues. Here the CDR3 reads CASSVAGRSEYTF. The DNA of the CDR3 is TGTGCCAGCAGCGTAGCAGGGCGGTCCGAGTACACCTTC.

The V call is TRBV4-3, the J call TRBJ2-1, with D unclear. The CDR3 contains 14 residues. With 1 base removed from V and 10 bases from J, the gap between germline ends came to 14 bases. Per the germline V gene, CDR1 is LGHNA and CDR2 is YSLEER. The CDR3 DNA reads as TGCGCCAGCAGCCAAGGTCGCGGATTAGGCGAGCAGTTCTTC. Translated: CASSQGRGLGEQFF.

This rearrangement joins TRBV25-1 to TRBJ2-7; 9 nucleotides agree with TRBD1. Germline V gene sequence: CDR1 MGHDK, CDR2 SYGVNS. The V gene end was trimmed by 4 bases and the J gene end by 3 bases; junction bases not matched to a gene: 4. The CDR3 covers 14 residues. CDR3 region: CASSADRGGYEQYF. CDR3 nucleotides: TGTGCCAGCAGTGCGGACAGGGGCGGCTACGAGCAGTACTTC.

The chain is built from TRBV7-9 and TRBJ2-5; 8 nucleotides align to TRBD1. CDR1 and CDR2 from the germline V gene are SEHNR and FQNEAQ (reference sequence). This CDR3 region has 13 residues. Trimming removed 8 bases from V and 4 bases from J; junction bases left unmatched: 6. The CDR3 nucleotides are TGTGCCAGCGAGCCCGGGACAGGAGAGACCCAGTACTTC. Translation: CASEPGTGETQYF.

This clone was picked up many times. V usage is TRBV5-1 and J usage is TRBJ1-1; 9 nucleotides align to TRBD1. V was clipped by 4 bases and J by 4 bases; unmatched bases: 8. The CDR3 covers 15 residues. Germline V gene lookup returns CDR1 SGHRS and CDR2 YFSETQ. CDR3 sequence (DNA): TGCGCCAGCAGCACCGGACAGGGGTTGGTCACTGAAGCTTTCTTT. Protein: CASSTGQGLVTEAFF.

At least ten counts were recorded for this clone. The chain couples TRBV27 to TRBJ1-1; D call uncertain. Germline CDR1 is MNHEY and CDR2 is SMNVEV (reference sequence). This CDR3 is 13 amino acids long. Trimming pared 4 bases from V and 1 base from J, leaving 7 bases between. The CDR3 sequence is CASSYSQNTEAFF. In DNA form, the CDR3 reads TGTGCCAGCAGTTACTCCCAGAACACTGAAGCTTTCTTT.

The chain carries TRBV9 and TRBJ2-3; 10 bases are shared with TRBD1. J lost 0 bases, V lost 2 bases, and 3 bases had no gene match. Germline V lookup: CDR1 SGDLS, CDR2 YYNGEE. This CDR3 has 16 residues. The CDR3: CASSVRQGASTDTQYF. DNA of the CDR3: TGTGCCAGCAGCGTTAGACAGGGGGCTAGCACAGATACGCAGTATTTT.

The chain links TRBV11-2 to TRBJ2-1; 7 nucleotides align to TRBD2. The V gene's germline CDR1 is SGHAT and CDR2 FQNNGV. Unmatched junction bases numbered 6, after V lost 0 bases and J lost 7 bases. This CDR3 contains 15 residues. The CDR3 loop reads CASSLDAGVTNEQFF. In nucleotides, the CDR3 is TGTGCCAGCAGCTTAGATGCGGGAGTGACAAATGAGCAGTTCTTC.

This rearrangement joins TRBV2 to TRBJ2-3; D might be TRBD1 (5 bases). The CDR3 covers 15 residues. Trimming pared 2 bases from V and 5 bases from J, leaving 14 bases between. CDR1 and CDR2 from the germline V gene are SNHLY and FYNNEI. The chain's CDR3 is CASSERGIDLDTQYF. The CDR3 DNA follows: TGTGCCAGCAGTGAAAGGGGTATAGACTTAGATACGCAGTATTTT.

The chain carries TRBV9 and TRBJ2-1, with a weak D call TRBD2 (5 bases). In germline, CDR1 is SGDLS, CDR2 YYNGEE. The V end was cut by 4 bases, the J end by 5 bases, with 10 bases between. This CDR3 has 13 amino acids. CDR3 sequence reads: CASSPRGNNEQFF. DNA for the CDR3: TGTGCCAGCAGCCCACGAGGGAACAATGAGCAGTTCTTC. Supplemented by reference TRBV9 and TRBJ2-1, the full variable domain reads DSGVTQTPKHLITATGQRVTLRCSPRSGDLSVYWYQQSLDQGLQFLIQYYNGEERAKGNILERFSAQQFPDLHSELNLSSLELGDSALYFCASSPRGNNEQFFGPGTRLTVL.